These 10 T cell receptor beta chains were all obtained from the same sample, sequenced in a study of blood T cell repertoires in COVID-19. Using immunoSEQ multiplex PCR, the repertoire was profiled, and TCRdb retains in-frame clones only, with some absent. Found here are about 180,000 clones, about 79% of them singletons; the top ten hold less than 30%. Sequences were obtained from peripheral blood. The receptors were gathered from a woman in her 70s with acute or convalescent COVID-19.

This clone was seen only a few times. This sequence joins TRBV30 and TRBJ2-1; 13 nucleotides match TRBD2. With V trimmed by 2 bases and J by 4 bases, 14 bases remained unmatched. Germline V gives CDR1 GTSNPN, CDR2 SVGIG (reference sequence). The CDR3 has 19 residues. CDR3 sequence: CAWSSSGLAGPTAYNEQFF. The CDR3 DNA reads TGTGCCTGGAGTAGTTCGGGACTAGCGGGACCGACTGCGTACAATGAGCAGTTCTTC.

V is TRBV19 and J is TRBJ1-5; 7 bases match TRBD1. This CDR3 contains 17 residues. J gave up 3 bases and V 1 base, and 9 bases lay outside the gene matches. Germline V CDR1 and CDR2: LNHDA, SQIVND (reference sequence). The DNA for the CDR3 is TGTGCCAGTAGTATAGGGCAGAGACAGGGCCCCAATCAGCCCCAGCATTTT. This translates into CASSIGQRQGPNQPQHF.

V and J are TRBV12-3 or TRBV12-4 and TRBJ1-3; D unresolved. This CDR3 has 12 amino acids. V was clipped by 1 base and J by 7 bases, with 5 bases between them. The CDR3 protein is CASSLVQNTIYF. The CDR3 DNA reads as TGTGCCAGCAGTTTAGTACAGAACACCATATATTTT.

The V call is TRBV25-1, the J call TRBJ2-7; TRBD1 is a possible D gene (6 bases). Germline CDR1 and CDR2: MGHDK and SYGVNS. Trimming stripped 4 bases from V and 3 bases from J, with 13 bases between. CDR3 size: 14 residues. The CDR3 reads CASSAQGNFYEQYF. CDR3 DNA sequence: TGTGCCAGCAGTGCACAGGGTAATTTCTACGAGCAGTACTTC.

V is TRBV7-9 and J is TRBJ2-7; 7 positions match TRBD2. The V and J ends lost 6 bases and 3 bases, in that order; junction bases with no gene match: 11. Per germline, CDR1 SEHNR and CDR2 FQNEAQ (reference sequence). The CDR3 runs to 15 residues. The CDR3 loop is CASSQGTNEIYEQYF. The CDR3 bases are TGTGCCAGCAGTCAAGGGACTAACGAAATCTACGAGCAGTACTTC.

This clone was recorded only once. The chain is built from TRBV6-1 and TRBJ1-3; D gene unclear. The V gene's germline CDR1 is MNHNS and CDR2 SASEGT. Trimming pared 0 bases from V and 0 bases from J, leaving 21 bases between. The CDR3 contains 20 residues. In DNA form, the CDR3 reads TGTGCCAGCAGTGAAGCGCCAATTGGCCTGATTACATCCTCTGGAAACACCATATATTTT. This sequence encodes CASSEAPIGLITSSGNTIYF.

The chain uses TRBV3-1 (or the pseudogene TRBV3-2) and TRBJ1-5; possibly TRBD1 for D (6 bases). CDR1 is LGHDT, CDR2 YNNKEL, per germline (reference sequence). V dropped 4 bases and J dropped 3 bases, with 13 bases sitting between them. The CDR3 is made up of 15 amino acids. The CDR3 nucleotides read TGTGCCAGCAGCCCGGGACAATCTAACAATCAGCCCCAGCATTTT. Protein product: CASSPGQSNNQPQHF.

The chain uses TRBV28 and TRBJ2-5, with TRBD2 matching over 7 bases. Looked up from germline, CDR1 is MDHEN and CDR2 is SYDVKM. The CDR3 totals 13 residues. The V gene end was trimmed by 9 bases and the J gene end by 12 bases; junction bases not matched to a gene: 16. Here the CDR3 reads CASLGTNRDYKYF. The CDR3 DNA sequence: TGTGCCAGTCTAGGGACCAACCGGGACTATAAGTACTTC.

V is TRBV29-1 and J is TRBJ2-3; 7 positions agree with TRBD1. Germline V CDR1 and CDR2: SQVTM, ANQGSEA. V trimming: 4 bases; J trimming: 2 bases; junction bases outside the gene matches: 6. The CDR3 covers 14 residues. CDR3 DNA: TGCAGCGTTGTCCCGGGACAGCCCACAGATACGCAGTATTTT. It encodes CSVVPGQPTDTQYF.

The chain combines TRBV24-1 with TRBJ1-5, with D maybe TRBD1 (6 bases). The CDR3 sequence is 15 residues long. Trimming took off 5 bases at V and 0 bases at J, with 10 bases between the two ends. CDR1 and CDR2 from the germline V gene are KGHDR and SFDVKD. The chain's CDR3 is CATSGTADSNQPQHF. CDR3 DNA sequence: TGTGCCACCAGTGGGACAGCAGATAGCAATCAGCCCCAGCATTTT.